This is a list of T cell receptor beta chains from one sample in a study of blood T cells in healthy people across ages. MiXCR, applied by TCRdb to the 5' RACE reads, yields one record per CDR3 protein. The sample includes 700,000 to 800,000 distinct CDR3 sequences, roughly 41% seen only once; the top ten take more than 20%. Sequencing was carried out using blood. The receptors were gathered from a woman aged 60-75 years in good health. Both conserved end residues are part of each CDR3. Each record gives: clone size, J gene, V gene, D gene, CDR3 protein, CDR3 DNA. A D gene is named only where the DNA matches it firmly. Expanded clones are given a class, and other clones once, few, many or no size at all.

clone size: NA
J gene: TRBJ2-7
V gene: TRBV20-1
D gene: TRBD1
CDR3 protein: CSARDRMTSYEQYF
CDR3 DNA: TGCAGTGCTAGGGACAGGATGACATCCTACGAGCAGTACTTC

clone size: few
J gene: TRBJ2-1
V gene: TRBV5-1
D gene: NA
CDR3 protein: CASSYPGGAFNEQFF
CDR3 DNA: TGCGCCAGCAGCTACCCCGGGGGCGCTTTCAATGAGCAGTTCTTC

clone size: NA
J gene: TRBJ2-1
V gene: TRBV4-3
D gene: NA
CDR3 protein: CASSHYLGEQFF
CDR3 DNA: TGCGCCAGCAGCCATTACTTGGGTGAGCAGTTCTTC

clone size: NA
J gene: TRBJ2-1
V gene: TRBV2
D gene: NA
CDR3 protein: CASSPQGDEQFF
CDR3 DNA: TGTGCCAGCAGCCCGCAAGGCGATGAGCAGTTCTTC

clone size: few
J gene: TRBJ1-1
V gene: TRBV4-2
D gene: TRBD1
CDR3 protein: CASSQDIWGEDRADTEAFF
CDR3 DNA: TGTGCCAGCAGCCAAGATATCTGGGGCGAGGACAGGGCTGACACTGAAGCTTTCTTT

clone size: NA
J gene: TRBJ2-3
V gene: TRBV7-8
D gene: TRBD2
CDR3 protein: CASSLASGGITDTQYF
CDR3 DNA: TGTGCCAGCAGCTTAGCCAGCGGGGGGATCACAGATACGCAGTATTTT

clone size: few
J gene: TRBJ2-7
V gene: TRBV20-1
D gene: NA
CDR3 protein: CSVRGDSTYEQYF
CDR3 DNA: TGCAGTGTGAGGGGGGACAGTACCTACGAGCAGTACTTC

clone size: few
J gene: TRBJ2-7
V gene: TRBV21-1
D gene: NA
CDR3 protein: CASSPRSTVYYEQYF
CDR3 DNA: TGTGCCAGCAGCCCGCGATCTACGGTATACTACGAGCAGTACTTC

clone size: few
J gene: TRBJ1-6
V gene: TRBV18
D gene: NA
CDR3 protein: CASSSVDGNNSPLHF
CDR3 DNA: TGTGCCAGTTCATCCGTGGACGGGAATAATTCACCCCTCCACTTT

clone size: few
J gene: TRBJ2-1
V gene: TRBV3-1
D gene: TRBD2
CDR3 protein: CASSQDSREFNEQFF
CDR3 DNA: TGTGCCAGCAGCCAAGATTCGCGGGAGTTTAATGAGCAGTTCTTC

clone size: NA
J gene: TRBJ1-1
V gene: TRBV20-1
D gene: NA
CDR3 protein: CSAQWGAPAFF
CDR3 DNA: TGCAGTGCCCAATGGGGGGCCCCAGCTTTCTTT

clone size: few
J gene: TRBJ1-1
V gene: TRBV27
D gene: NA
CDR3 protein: CASSPSRIPTSEAFF
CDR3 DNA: TGTGCCAGCAGTCCCTCGAGGATTCCCACTAGTGAAGCTTTCTTT

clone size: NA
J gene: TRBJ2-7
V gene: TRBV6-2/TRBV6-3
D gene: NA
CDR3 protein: CASSYSHGDGYF
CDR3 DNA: TGTGCCAGCAGTTACTCGCACGGCGACGGGTACTTC

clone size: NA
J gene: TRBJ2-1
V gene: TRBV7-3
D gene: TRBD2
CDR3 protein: CASSLDGGRIYNEQFF
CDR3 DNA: TGTGCCAGCAGCTTAGATGGCGGGAGGATCTACAATGAGCAGTTCTTC

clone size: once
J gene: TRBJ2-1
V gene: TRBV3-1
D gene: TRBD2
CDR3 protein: CASSQTSGSRNEQFF
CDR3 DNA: TGTGCCAGCAGCCAAACTAGCGGGAGTCGGAATGAGCAGTTCTTC

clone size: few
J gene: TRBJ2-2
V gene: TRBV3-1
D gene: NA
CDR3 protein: CASSHHSTGELFF
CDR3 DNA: TGTGCCAGCAGCCACCATTCCACCGGGGAGCTGTTTTTT

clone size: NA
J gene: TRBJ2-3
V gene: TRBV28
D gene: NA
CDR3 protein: CASSPRRSGADTRYF
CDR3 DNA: TGTGCCAGCAGTCCCCGGCGTAGTGGGGCAGATACGCGGTATTTT

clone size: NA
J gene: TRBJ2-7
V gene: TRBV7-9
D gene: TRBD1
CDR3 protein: CASSGRTGSSYEQYF
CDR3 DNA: TGTGCCAGCAGCGGCCGGACAGGTAGCTCCTACGAGCAGTACTTC

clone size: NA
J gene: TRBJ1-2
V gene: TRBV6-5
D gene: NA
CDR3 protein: CASSDVGRDGYTF
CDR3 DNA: TGTGCCAGCAGTGACGTGGGGAGGGATGGCTACACCTTC

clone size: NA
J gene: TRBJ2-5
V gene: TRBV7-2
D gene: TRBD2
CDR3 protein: CASSLDPQRGVQETQYF
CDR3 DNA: TGTGCCAGCAGCTTAGACCCCCAGCGGGGGGTCCAAGAGACCCAGTACTTC

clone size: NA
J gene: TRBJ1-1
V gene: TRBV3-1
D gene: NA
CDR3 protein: CASSQGGGDSEKAFF
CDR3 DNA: TGTGCCAGCAGCCAAGGAGGGGGGGATTCAGAGAAAGCTTTCTTT

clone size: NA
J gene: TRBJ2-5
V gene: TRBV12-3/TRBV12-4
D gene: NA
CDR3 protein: CASTNNGLPGATQYF
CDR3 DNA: TGTGCCAGCACTAACAACGGACTCCCCGGCGCGACCCAGTACTTC

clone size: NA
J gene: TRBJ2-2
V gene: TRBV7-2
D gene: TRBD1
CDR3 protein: CASSLSQGAITGELFF
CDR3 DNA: TGTGCCAGCAGCTTATCACAGGGGGCCATCACCGGGGAGCTGTTTTTT

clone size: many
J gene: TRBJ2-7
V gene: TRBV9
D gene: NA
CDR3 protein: CASSPNFYEQYF
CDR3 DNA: TGTGCCAGCAGCCCTAATTTTTACGAGCAGTACTTC

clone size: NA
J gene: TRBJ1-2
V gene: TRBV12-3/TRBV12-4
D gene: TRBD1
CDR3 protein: CASTITGAYGCTF
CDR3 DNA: TGTGCCAGCACAATCACAGGGGCCTATGGCTGCACCTTC

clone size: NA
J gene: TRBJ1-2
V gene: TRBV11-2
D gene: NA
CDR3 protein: CASSLARLDGYTF
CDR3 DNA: TGTGCCAGCAGCTTAGCCAGACTTGATGGCTACACCTTC

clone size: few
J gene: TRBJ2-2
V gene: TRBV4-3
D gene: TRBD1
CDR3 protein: CASSQDPRQGAFGELFF
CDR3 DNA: TGCGCCAGCAGCCAAGATCCCCGACAGGGGGCGTTCGGGGAGCTGTTTTTT

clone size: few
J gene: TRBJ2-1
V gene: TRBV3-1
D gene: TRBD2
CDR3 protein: CASSQASGGANEQFF
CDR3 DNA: TGTGCCAGCAGCCAAGCTAGCGGGGGGGCCAATGAGCAGTTCTTC

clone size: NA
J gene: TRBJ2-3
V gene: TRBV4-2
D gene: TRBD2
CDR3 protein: CASSQPTSGRADTQYF
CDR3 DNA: TGTGCCAGCAGCCAACCGACTAGCGGGAGGGCGGATACGCAGTATTTT

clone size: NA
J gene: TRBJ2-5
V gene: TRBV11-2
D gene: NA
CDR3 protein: CASSRLRGSQETQYF
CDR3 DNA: TGTGCCAGCAGTCGACTACGGGGCAGCCAAGAGACCCAGTACTTC

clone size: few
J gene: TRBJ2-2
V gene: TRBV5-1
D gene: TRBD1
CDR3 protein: CASSVTGTTGELFF
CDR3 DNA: TGCGCCAGCAGCGTGACAGGGACCACCGGGGAGCTGTTTTTT

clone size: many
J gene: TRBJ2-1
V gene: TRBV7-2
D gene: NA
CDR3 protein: CASSLGGILSSYNEQFF
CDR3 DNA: TGTGCCAGCAGCTTAGGGGGGATCTTGTCTTCCTACAATGAGCAGTTCTTC

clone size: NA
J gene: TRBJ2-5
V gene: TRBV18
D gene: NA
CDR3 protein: CASSPLGAQETQYF
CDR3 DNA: TGTGCCAGCTCACCACTGGGAGCCCAAGAGACCCAGTACTTC

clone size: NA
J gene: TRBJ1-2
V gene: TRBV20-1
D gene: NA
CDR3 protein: CSARDQREFAGYGYTF
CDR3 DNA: TGCAGTGCTAGAGATCAACGCGAGTTCGCCGGTTATGGCTACACCTTC

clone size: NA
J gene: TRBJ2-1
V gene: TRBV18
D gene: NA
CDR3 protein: CASSPPLAGHRFNNEQFF
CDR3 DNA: TGTGCCAGCTCACCACCCTTGGCCGGACATCGGTTTAACAATGAGCAGTTCTTC

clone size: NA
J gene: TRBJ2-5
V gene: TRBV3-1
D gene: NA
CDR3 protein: CASSQGRGVETQYF
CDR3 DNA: TGTGCCAGCAGCCAGGGCAGGGGTGTAGAGACCCAGTACTTC

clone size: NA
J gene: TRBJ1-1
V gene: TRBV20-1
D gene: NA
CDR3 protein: CSASGRGGDEAFF
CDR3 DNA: TGCAGTGCTAGTGGCAGGGGTGGAGATGAAGCTTTCTTT

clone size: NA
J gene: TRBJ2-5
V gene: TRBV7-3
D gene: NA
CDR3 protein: CASSFGGSSGDPETQYF
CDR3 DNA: TGTGCCAGCAGCTTCGGGGGCTCCAGCGGGGACCCGGAGACCCAGTACTTC

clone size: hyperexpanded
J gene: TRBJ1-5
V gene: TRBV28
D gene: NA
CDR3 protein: CASSLSEGVLDQPQHF
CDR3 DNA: TGTGCCAGCAGTTTATCAGAGGGTGTATTGGATCAGCCCCAGCATTTT

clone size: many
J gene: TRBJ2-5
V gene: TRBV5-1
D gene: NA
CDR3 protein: CASSLDRAEETQYF
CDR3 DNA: TGCGCCAGCAGCTTGGATCGAGCGGAAGAGACCCAGTACTTC

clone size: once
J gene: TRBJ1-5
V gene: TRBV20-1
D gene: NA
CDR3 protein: CSARRSGGLQPLHF
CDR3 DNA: TGCAGTGCTAGACGTAGTGGGGGTTTACAGCCCCTGCATTTT

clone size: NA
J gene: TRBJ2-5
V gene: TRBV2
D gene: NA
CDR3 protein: CASSGFERETQYF
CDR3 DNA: TGTGCCAGCAGTGGATTCGAGAGGGAGACCCAGTACTTC

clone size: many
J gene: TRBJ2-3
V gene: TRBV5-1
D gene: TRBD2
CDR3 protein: CASSLSGRVTDTQYF
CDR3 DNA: TGCGCCAGCAGCTTAAGCGGGAGGGTCACAGATACGCAGTATTTT

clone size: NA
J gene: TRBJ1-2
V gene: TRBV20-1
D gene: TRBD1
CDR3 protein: CSARDETGDGYTF
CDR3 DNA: TGCAGTGCTAGAGATGAGACAGGGGATGGCTACACCTTC

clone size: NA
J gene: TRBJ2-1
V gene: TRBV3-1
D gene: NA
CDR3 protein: CASSPSGGSYNGQFF
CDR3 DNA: TGTGCCAGCAGCCCCAGCGGAGGAAGCTACAATGGGCAGTTCTTC

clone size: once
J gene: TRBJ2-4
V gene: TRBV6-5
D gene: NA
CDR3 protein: CTSSYSYRVAKNIQYF
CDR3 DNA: TGTACCAGCAGTTACTCGTACAGGGTTGCCAAAAACATTCAGTACTTC

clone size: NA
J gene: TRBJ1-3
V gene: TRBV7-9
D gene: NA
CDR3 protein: CASSARTVGTPASTIYF
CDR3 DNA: TGTGCCAGCAGCGCACGGACAGTAGGGACACCAGCTAGCACCATATATTTT

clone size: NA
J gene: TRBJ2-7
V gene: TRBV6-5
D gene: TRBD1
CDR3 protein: CASSYIGTGFSYEQYF
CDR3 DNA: TGTGCCAGCAGTTATATCGGGACAGGGTTCTCCTACGAGCAGTACTTC

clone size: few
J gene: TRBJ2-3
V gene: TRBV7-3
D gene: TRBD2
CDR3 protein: CASSITGTSGGTDTQYF
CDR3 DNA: TGTGCCAGCAGCATCACCGGGACTAGCGGGGGCACAGATACGCAGTATTTT

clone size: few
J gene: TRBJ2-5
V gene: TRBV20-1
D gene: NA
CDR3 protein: CSAMRETQYF
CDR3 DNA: TGCAGTGCTATGAGGGAGACCCAGTACTTC

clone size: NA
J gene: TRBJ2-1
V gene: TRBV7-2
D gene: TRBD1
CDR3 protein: CASVNFRDRGYNEQFF
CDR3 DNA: TGTGCCAGCGTCAACTTCCGGGACAGGGGGTACAATGAGCAGTTCTTC

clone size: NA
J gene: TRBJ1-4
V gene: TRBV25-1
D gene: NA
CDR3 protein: CASSEPSTGTQNEKLFF
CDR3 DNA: TGTGCCAGCAGTGAACCATCGACCGGGACTCAGAATGAAAAACTGTTTTTT

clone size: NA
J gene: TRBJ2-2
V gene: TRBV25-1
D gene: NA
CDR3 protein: CASSPYFFELTGELFF
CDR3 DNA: TGTGCCAGCAGTCCCTATTTTTTTGAGCTCACCGGGGAGCTGTTTTTT

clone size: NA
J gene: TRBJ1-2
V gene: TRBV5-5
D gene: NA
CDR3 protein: CASSLVRVGYGYTF
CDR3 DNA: TGTGCCAGCAGCTTGGTCCGGGTCGGGTATGGCTACACCTTC

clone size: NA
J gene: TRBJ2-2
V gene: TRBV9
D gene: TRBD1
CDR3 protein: CASSEGQPNTGELFF
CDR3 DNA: TGTGCCAGCAGCGAGGGACAGCCGAACACCGGGGAGCTGTTTTTT

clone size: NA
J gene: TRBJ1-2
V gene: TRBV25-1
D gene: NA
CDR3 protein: CASSEWEGEAYGYTF
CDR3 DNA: TGTGCCAGCAGTGAATGGGAGGGGGAGGCCTATGGCTACACCTTC

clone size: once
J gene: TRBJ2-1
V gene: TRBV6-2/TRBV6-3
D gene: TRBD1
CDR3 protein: CASSYSSGQGYNEQFF
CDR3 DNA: TGTGCCAGCAGTTACTCCTCGGGACAGGGTTACAATGAGCAGTTCTTC